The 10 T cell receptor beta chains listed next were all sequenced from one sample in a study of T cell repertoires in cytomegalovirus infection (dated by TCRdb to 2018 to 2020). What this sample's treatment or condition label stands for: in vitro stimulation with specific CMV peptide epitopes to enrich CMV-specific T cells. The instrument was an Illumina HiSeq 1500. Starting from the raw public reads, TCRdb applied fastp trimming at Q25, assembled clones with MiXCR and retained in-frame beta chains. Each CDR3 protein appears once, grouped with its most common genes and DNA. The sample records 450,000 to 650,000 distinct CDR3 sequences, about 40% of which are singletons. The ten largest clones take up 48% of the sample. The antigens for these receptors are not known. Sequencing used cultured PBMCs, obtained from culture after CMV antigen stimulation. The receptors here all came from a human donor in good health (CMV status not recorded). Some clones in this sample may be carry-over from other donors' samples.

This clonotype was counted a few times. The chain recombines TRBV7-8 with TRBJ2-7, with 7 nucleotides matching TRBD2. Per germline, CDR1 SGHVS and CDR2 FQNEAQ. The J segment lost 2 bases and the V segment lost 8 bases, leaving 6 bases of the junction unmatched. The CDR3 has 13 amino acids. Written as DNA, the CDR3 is TGTGCCAGCTCCGCGGGAGAAGCCTACGAGCAGTACTTC. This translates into CASSAGEAYEQYF.

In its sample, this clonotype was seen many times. CDR3 coding DNA: TGTGCCAGCAGCTTAGCTAGGGATTCCTACGAGCAGTACTTC. The encoded protein is CASSLARDSYEQYF. V gene TRBV7-2 combines with J gene TRBJ2-7; D call uncertain. V was clipped by 0 bases and J by 1 base, with 7 bases between them. Germline V gives CDR1 SGHTA, CDR2 FQGNSA. CDR3 length equals 14 residues. The whole variable domain, remainder taken from reference TRBV7-2 and TRBJ2-7, is GAGVSQSPSNKVTEKGKDVELRCDPISGHTALYWYRQSLGQGLEFLIYFQGNSAPDKSGLPSDRFSAERTGGSVSTLTIQRTQQEDSAVYLCASSLARDSYEQYFGPGTRLTVT.

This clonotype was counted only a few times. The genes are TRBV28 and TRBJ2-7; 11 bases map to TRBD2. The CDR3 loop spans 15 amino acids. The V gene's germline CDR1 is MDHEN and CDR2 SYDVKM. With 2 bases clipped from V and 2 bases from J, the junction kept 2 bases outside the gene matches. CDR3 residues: CASSLPGLAAYEQYF. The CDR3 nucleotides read TGTGCCAGCAGTTTACCGGGACTAGCGGCCTACGAGCAGTACTTC.

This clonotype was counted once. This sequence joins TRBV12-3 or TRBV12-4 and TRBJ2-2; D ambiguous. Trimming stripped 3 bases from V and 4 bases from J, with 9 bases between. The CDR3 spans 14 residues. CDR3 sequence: CASSLLASTGELFF. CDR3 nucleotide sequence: TGTGCCAGCAGTTTGCTGGCAAGCACCGGGGAGCTGTTTTTT.

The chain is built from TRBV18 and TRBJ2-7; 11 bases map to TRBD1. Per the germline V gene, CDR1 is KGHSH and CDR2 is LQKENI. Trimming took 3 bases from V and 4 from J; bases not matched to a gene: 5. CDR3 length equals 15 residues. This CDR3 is CASSPGQGAVYEQYF. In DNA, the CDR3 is TGTGCCAGCTCACCCGGACAGGGGGCTGTGTACGAGCAGTACTTC. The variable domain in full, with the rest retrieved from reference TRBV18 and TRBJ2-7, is NAGVMQNPRHLVRRRGQEARLRCSPMKGHSHVYWYRQLPEEGLKFMVYLQKENIIDESGMPKERFSAEFPKEGPSILRIQQVVRGDSAAYFCASSPGQGAVYEQYFGPGTRLTVT.

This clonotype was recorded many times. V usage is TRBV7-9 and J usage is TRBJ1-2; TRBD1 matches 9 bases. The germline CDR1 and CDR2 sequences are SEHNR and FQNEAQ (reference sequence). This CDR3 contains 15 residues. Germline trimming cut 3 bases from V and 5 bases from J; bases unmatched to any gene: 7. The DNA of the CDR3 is TGTGCCAGCAGCTTCACGCCCGGGACAGGGTATGGCTACACCTTC. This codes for CASSFTPGTGYGYTF.

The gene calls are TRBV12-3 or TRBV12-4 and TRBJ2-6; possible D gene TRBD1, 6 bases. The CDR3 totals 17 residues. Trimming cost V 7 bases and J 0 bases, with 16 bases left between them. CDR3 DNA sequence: TGTGCCAGCACCCCGGGCATGGGGGCCTCTGGGGCCAACGTCCTGACTTTC. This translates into CASTPGMGASGANVLTF.

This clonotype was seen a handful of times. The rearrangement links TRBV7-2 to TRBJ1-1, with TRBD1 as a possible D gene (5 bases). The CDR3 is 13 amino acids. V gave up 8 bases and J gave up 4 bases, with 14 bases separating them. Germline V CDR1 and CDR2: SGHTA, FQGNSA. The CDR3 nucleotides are TGTGCCAGCGGGGACTGGAGAGGCACTGAAGCTTTCTTT. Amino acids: CASGDWRGTEAFF.

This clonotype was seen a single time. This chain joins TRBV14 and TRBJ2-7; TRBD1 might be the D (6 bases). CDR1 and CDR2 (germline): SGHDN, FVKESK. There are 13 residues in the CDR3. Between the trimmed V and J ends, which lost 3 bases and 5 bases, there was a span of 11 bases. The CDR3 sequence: CASSQEYRDEQYF. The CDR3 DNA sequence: TGTGCCAGCAGCCAGGAATACAGGGACGAGCAGTACTTC.

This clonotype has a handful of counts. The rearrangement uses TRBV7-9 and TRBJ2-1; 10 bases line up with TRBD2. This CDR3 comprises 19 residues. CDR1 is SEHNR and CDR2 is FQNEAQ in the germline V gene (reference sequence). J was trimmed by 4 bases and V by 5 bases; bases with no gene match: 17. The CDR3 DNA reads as TGTGCCAGCAGCCGAGCCGGGACTAGCGCCCATACGGCGTACAATGAGCAGTTCTTC. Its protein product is CASSRAGTSAHTAYNEQFF.